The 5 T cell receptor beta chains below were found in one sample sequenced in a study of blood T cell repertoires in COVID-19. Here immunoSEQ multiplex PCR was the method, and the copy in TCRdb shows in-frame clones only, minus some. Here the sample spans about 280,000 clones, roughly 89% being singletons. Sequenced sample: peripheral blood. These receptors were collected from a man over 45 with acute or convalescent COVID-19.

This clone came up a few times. CDR3 amino acids: CASSQDWGGVTDTQYF. The CDR3 DNA is TGTGCCAGCAGCCAAGATTGGGGAGGGGTGACAGATACGCAGTATTTT. This chain uses TRBV3-1 (or the pseudogene TRBV3-2) with TRBJ2-3; 7 nucleotides agree with TRBD2. Per the germline V gene, CDR1 is LGHDT and CDR2 is YNNKEL (reference sequence). Losses at the gene ends were 0 bases for V and 3 bases for J; bases not matched to a gene: 6. The CDR3 consists of 16 residues.

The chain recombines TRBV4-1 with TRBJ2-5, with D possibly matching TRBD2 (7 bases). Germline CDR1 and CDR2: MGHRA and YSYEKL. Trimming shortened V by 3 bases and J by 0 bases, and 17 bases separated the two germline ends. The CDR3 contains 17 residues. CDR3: CASSHRSGGLYQETQYF. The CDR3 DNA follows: TGCGCCAGCAGCCATCGCTCGGGGGGCTTGTACCAAGAGACCCAGTACTTC.

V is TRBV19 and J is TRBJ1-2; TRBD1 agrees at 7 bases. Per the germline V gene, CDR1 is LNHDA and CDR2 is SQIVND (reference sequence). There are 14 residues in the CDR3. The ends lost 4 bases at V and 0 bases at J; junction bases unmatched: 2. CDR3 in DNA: TGTGCCAGTAGTAGCCAGGGGGCTAACTATGGCTACACCTTC. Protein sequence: CASSSQGANYGYTF. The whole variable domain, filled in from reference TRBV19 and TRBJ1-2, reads DGGITQSPKYLFRKEGQNVTLSCEQNLNHDAMYWYRQDPGQGLRLIYYSQIVNDFQKGDIAEGYSVSREKKESFPLTVTSAQKNPTAFYLCASSSQGANYGYTFGSGTRLTVV.

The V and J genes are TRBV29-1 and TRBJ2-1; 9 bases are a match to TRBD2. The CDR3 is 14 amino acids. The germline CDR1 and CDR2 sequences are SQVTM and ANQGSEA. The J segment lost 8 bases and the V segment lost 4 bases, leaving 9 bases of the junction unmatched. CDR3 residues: CSVVAGGSVDEQFF. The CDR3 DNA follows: TGCAGCGTTGTGGCGGGGGGGTCGGTCGATGAGCAGTTCTTC.

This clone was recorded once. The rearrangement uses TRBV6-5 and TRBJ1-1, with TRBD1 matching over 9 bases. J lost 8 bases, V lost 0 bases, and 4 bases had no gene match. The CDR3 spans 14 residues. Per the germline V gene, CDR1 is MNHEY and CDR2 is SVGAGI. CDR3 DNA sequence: TGTGCCAGCAGTTACTCAGACAGGGGGACCGAAGCTTTCTTT. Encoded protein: CASSYSDRGTEAFF.